The next 24 T cell receptor beta chains were all read from a single sample in a study of blood T cell repertoires in COVID-19. TCRdb keeps only in-frame clones here, not all; method: immunoSEQ multiplex PCR. The repertoire includes fewer than 500,000 clones, about 90% of them detected once, and approximately 2% sits in the top ten. The specimen sequenced was PBMCs or T cells enriched from blood (not recorded which). The receptors come from a woman aged 18-29 years with acute COVID-19.

The chain has TRBV10-3 and TRBJ1-2; 9 positions agree with TRBD1. With V trimmed by 3 bases and J by 7 bases, 9 bases remained unmatched. CDR1 is ENHRY, CDR2 SYGVKD, per germline. CDR3 length: 15 amino acids. CDR3 in amino acids: CAISEGQGKVGGYTF. The CDR3 DNA sequence: TGTGCCATCAGTGAAGGACAGGGGAAGGTTGGTGGCTACACCTTC.

The chain employs TRBV30 and TRBJ1-4; D is undetermined. The CDR3 spans 12 residues. Germline V gene data show CDR1 as GTSNPN and CDR2 as SVGIG (reference sequence). The V end lost 1 base, the J end lost 6 bases, and 6 bases lay between the germline ends. The CDR3 nucleotides read TGTGCCTGGAGTGGACGGGATGAAAAACTGTTTTTT. It yields the protein CAWSGRDEKLFF.

This chain connects TRBV19 to TRBJ2-5; D might be TRBD1 (5 bases). The germline gives CDR1 LNHDA, CDR2 SQIVND (reference sequence). The V gene lost 7 bases and the J gene lost 3 bases, with 9 bases spanning the gap. CDR3 length equals 12 residues. CDR3 in amino acids: CASIDSEETQYF. The CDR3, as DNA: TGTGCCAGTATTGACAGCGAAGAGACCCAGTACTTC.

The table lists this clone with a few counts. The genes are TRBV7-6 and TRBJ2-2; no definite D call. The V and J ends lost 5 bases and 9 bases respectively, with 13 bases between them. The CDR3 is 13 amino acids. Germline-derived CDR1 and CDR2 are SGHVS and FNYEAQ. The CDR3 is CASSATKLRELFF. The DNA of the CDR3 is TGTGCCAGCAGCGCCACTAAGCTCCGGGAGCTGTTTTTT.

The V call is TRBV6-5, the J call TRBJ2-3; TRBD1 is a possible D gene (7 bases). With 2 bases removed from V and 5 bases from J, the gap between germline ends came to 11 bases. The CDR3 sequence is 14 residues long. In germline, CDR1 is MNHEY, CDR2 SVGAGI. CDR3 DNA: TGTGCCAGCAGTTACCTGCAGGGGGGAGATACGCAGTATTTT. Amino acid sequence: CASSYLQGGDTQYF.

The chain recombines TRBV5-1 with TRBJ2-1, with TRBD2 matching over 8 bases. The CDR3 spans 12 residues. Per the germline V gene, CDR1 is SGHRS and CDR2 is YFSETQ. V trimming: 6 bases; J trimming: 9 bases; junction bases outside the gene matches: 5. CDR3 in DNA: TGCGCCAGCACAAGCGGGAGTATTGAGCAGTTCTTC. Protein product: CASTSGSIEQFF. The full variable domain, rest sourced from reference TRBV5-1 and TRBJ2-1, is KAGVTQTPRYLIKTRGQQVTLSCSPISGHRSVSWYQQTPGQGLQFLFEYFSETQRNKGNFPGRFSGRQFSNSRSEMNVSTLELGDSALYLCASTSGSIEQFFGPGTRLTVL.

This chain joins TRBV27 and TRBJ1-2, with no clear D. This CDR3 comprises 13 residues. The germline CDR1 and CDR2 sequences are MNHEY and SMNVEV (reference sequence). V was clipped by 4 bases and J by 2 bases, with 8 bases between them. In nucleotides, the CDR3 is TGTGCCAGCAGTTCAACGACAAACTATGGCTACACCTTC. Translation: CASSSTTNYGYTF.

This clone is a singleton in its sample. The rearrangement joins TRBV7-9 to TRBJ2-5; TRBD2 agrees at 13 bases. The CDR3 contains 16 residues. The germline V gene encodes CDR1 SEHNR and CDR2 FQNEAQ (reference sequence). Trimming removed 6 bases from V and 3 bases from J; junction bases left unmatched: 7. Written as DNA, the CDR3 is TGTGCCAGCAGGCATGGACTAGCGGGAGTTAAAGAGACCCAGTACTTC. Translating it yields CASRHGLAGVKETQYF.

V is TRBV13 and J is TRBJ1-1; D gene unclear. The V and J ends lost 4 bases and 1 base respectively, with 16 bases between them. Germline values: CDR1 PRHDT, CDR2 FYEKMQ (reference sequence). The CDR3 is made up of 16 amino acids. The CDR3 loop reads CASSSTGLNQNTEAFF. For the CDR3, the DNA is TGTGCCAGCAGCTCCACTGGTCTAAACCAGAACACTGAAGCTTTCTTT.

This chain connects TRBV28 to TRBJ1-5; perhaps TRBD1 as D (5 bases). The V gene lost 1 base and the J gene lost 2 bases, with 18 bases spanning the gap. The CDR3 covers 18 residues. Germline CDR1 and CDR2: MDHEN and SYDVKM. The CDR3 sequence is CASSLLGRGMRGNQPQHF. DNA of the CDR3: TGTGCCAGCAGTTTATTGGGTAGGGGAATGAGAGGCAATCAGCCCCAGCATTTT. The full variable domain, in which reference TRBV28 and TRBJ1-5 provide the parts outside the CDR3, is DVKVTQSSRYLVKRTGEKVFLECVQDMDHENMFWYRQDPGLGLRLIYFSYDVKMKEKGDIPEGYSVSREKKERFSLILESASTNQTSMYLCASSLLGRGMRGNQPQHFGDGTRLSIL.

The chain has TRBV12-3 or TRBV12-4 and TRBJ1-2, with a possible D match to TRBD1 (6 bases). The CDR3 consists of 13 residues. V lost 6 bases and J lost 4, with 12 bases in between. CDR3 amino acids: CASSPGQTYGYTF. CDR3 nucleotides: TGTGCCAGCAGCCCAGGACAGACCTATGGCTACACCTTC.

This rearrangement joins TRBV9 to TRBJ2-7; 8 bases are shared with TRBD1. Per the germline V gene, CDR1 is SGDLS and CDR2 is YYNGEE. The V segment lost 4 bases and the J segment 2 bases; nucleotides outside the gene matches: 8. CDR3 length equals 15 residues. The CDR3 DNA follows: TGTGCCAGCAGCCCGAGGGACAGGCTACCCTACGAGCAGTACTTC. This sequence encodes CASSPRDRLPYEQYF.

V usage is TRBV23-1 and J usage is TRBJ1-2; TRBD1 matches 8 bases. TRBV23-1 is an ORF, and what it does is uncertain. The CDR3 has 16 amino acids. Unmatched junction bases numbered 15, after V lost 6 bases and J lost 6 bases. CDR3 amino acids: CASRTGAAGGFDGYTF. CDR3 nucleotide sequence: TGCGCCAGCAGGACAGGGGCGGCCGGAGGATTTGATGGCTACACCTTC.

This chain links TRBV12-3 or TRBV12-4 with TRBJ2-6; D is possibly TRBD1 (5 bases). This CDR3 has 13 residues. The germline V and J ends were trimmed by 6 bases and 3 bases, with 6 bases remaining between them. The CDR3 DNA sequence: TGTGCCAGCAGGCAGGGTGGGGCCAACGTCCTGACTTTC. Translation gives CASRQGGANVLTF.

The V call is TRBV9, the J call TRBJ1-2; D not certain. Germline V gives CDR1 SGDLS, CDR2 YYNGEE. The CDR3 is made up of 15 amino acids. Trimming removed 0 bases from V and 4 bases from J, with 13 bases in between. CDR3 nucleotide sequence: TGTGCCAGCAGCGTAGCTCCCCAATCGGGCTATGGCTACACCTTC. Amino acid sequence: CASSVAPQSGYGYTF. Based on the CDR3 plus reference TRBV9 and TRBJ1-2, the full variable domain is DSGVTQTPKHLITATGQRVTLRCSPRSGDLSVYWYQQSLDQGLQFLIQYYNGEERAKGNILERFSAQQFPDLHSELNLSSLELGDSALYFCASSVAPQSGYGYTFGSGTRLTVV.

This clone has only a few counts. The chain recombines TRBV27 with TRBJ1-2, with D maybe TRBD1 (6 bases). This CDR3 contains 16 residues. V shed 6 bases and J shed 4 bases, with 21 bases lying between them. In germline, CDR1 is MNHEY, CDR2 SMNVEV (reference sequence). In nucleotides, the CDR3 is TGTGCCAGCAGCGCGAAACGGGACACCACCACCTATGGCTACACCTTC. Its protein is CASSAKRDTTTYGYTF.

This sequence joins TRBV10-3 and TRBJ2-3; possible D gene TRBD2, 6 bases. The CDR3 has 15 amino acids. Germline V CDR1 and CDR2: ENHRY, SYGVKD. Trimming cost V 2 bases and J 2 bases, with 11 bases left between them. The DNA for the CDR3 is TGTGCCATCAGTGAGACCCCGGGGGACACAGATACGCAGTATTTT. Amino acid sequence: CAISETPGDTDTQYF.

This clone was counted only a few times. This chain links TRBV12-5 with TRBJ1-1; 9 bases map to TRBD1. Germline V gene data show CDR1 as LGHNT and CDR2 as FRNRAP. The CDR3 totals 12 residues. Trimming took 1 base from V and 10 from J; bases not matched to a gene: 1. The CDR3 region has the DNA TGTGCTAGTGGTTTGGACAGGGGGCGAGCTTTCTTT. Translating gives CASGLDRGRAFF.

The chain uses TRBV12-3 or TRBV12-4 and TRBJ1-2; D perhaps matches TRBD1 (5 bases). Trimming cost V 4 bases and J 8 bases, with 14 bases left between them. CDR3 length: 13 amino acids. The CDR3 loop reads CASSSGTSSGYTF. For the CDR3, the DNA is TGTGCCAGCAGTTCCGGGACTTCGAGCGGCTACACCTTC.

V and J are TRBV5-1 and TRBJ2-5, with 7 bases that match TRBD1. The CDR3 length is 14 residues. The V segment lost 4 bases and the J segment 2 bases; nucleotides outside the gene matches: 5. Germline loops: CDR1 SGHRS, CDR2 YFSETQ. The DNA of the CDR3 is TGCGCCAGCAGCCGATGGGACAGACAAGAGACCCAGTACTTC. Encoded protein: CASSRWDRQETQYF.

The chain carries TRBV4-1 and TRBJ2-5, with 7 positions matching TRBD1. Germline V gives CDR1 MGHRA, CDR2 YSYEKL. This CDR3 spans 13 amino acids. Trimming cost V 6 bases and J 5 bases; bases outside gene matches: 6. The CDR3 DNA follows: TGCGCCAGCAGGCCCACAGGGGAGGAGACCCAGTACTTC. It codes for CASRPTGEETQYF.

The sample holds a few counts of this clone. The CDR3 DNA is TGTGCCAGCAGTAGACTAGCGAGCACCGGGGAGCTGTTTTTT. Its protein product is CASSRLASTGELFF. The chain couples TRBV28 to TRBJ2-2; 8 bases are a match to TRBD2. The CDR3 spans 14 residues. V shed 5 bases, J shed 4 bases, and the junction held 3 bases outside the gene matches. Germline loops: CDR1 MDHEN, CDR2 SYDVKM.

This chain uses TRBV4-1 with TRBJ2-3; maybe TRBD2 (5 bases). CDR1 and CDR2 from the germline V gene are MGHRA and YSYEKL. The CDR3 consists of 16 residues. The germline V and J ends were trimmed by 1 base and 1 base, with 12 bases remaining between them. CDR3 nucleotide sequence: TGCGCCAGCAGCCAAGTTGCTAGCAGCCGCACAGATACGCAGTATTTT. Protein: CASSQVASSRTDTQYF.

This rearrangement joins TRBV4-3 to TRBJ2-5; no clear D. The CDR3 length is 13 residues. The V and J ends lost 1 base and 5 bases respectively, with 8 bases between them. Germline V gene data show CDR1 as LGHNA and CDR2 as YSLEER. The CDR3 nucleotides are TGCGCCAGCAGCCAAGGAGCCGAGGAGACCCAGTACTTC. Protein: CASSQGAEETQYF.